The 18 T cell receptor beta chains presented below share a single source sample, sequenced in a study of Graves' ophthalmopathy and Graves' hyperthyroidism. Amplified TCR beta CDR3 regions were obtained using RNA transcripts as template. Second-round multiplex PCR followed a first-round RT-PCR using HTBI primers. TCRdb reprocessed the multiplex PCR reads via MiXCR and lists one record per CDR3 protein. The sample shows hundreds of thousands of distinct CDR3 sequences, 35% to 50% of them seen only once. Sequencing used peripheral blood. These TCRs come from an adult man with Graves' ophthalmopathy.

This clonotype was picked up many times. V gene TRBV7-2 combines with J gene TRBJ1-1, with D uncertain. Trimming took off 1 base at V and 1 base at J, with 13 bases between the two ends. Germline V gene sequence: CDR1 SGHTA, CDR2 FQGNSA. The CDR3 covers 16 residues. The CDR3 bases are TGTGCCAGCAGCTTAGATTCAGGTGTAGAGAACACTGAAGCTTTCTTT. Amino acid sequence: CASSLDSGVENTEAFF.

Comments on this clonotype: A read error is likely, as this CDR3 ends without the conserved phenylalanine or tryptophan. This chain joins TRBV10-3 and TRBJ2-6, with D possibly called TRBD1 or TRBD2 (5 bases each). Trimming took off 10 bases at V and 0 bases at J, with 16 bases between the two ends. CDR1 is ENHRY, CDR2 SYGVKD, per germline. The CDR3 is 16 amino acids. The CDR3, as DNA: TGTGCCAGCAGCAGGGAGTACGTCTCTGGGGCCAACGTCCTGACTTCC. Its protein product is CASSREYVSGANVLTS.

This clonotype was counted ten times or more. The chain recombines TRBV12-3 or TRBV12-4 with TRBJ1-2; no firm D call. The CDR3 consists of 13 residues. Between the trimmed V and J ends, which lost 3 bases and 4 bases, there was a span of 9 bases. The CDR3 reads CASSFRESYGYTF. The CDR3 bases are TGTGCCAGCAGTTTCCGGGAGAGCTATGGCTACACCTTC.

CDR3 bases: TGCAGTGCTAGAAGCGGGGAGTACGAGCAGTACTTC. It is translated as CSARSGEYEQYF. This rearrangement joins TRBV20-1 to TRBJ2-7; 7 nucleotides align to TRBD2. Unmatched junction bases numbered 2, after V lost 2 bases and J lost 4 bases. Germline lookup yields CDR1 DFQATT and CDR2 SNEGSKA (reference sequence). The CDR3 has 12 amino acids.

This clonotype appeared a few times. The chain has TRBV12-3 or TRBV12-4 and TRBJ1-6; the match to TRBD1 covers 8 bases. The V and J ends lost 6 bases and 7 bases, in that order; junction bases with no gene match: 8. This CDR3 has 15 residues. CDR3 residues: CASSRRTGSNSPLHF. CDR3 sequence (DNA): TGTGCCAGCAGCCGGAGGACAGGGTCGAATTCACCCCTCCACTTT.

This clonotype has just a few counts. The V call is TRBV7-2, the J call TRBJ1-4; D is unclear. The germline V and J ends were trimmed by 1 base and 8 bases, with 8 bases remaining between them. The V gene's germline CDR1 is SGHTA and CDR2 FQGNSA. This CDR3 is built from 13 residues. CDR3 loop: CASSLVFREKLFF. The CDR3 nucleotides read TGTGCCAGCAGCTTAGTGTTTCGGGAAAAACTGTTTTTT. The variable domain in full, completed from reference TRBV7-2 and TRBJ1-4, reads GAGVSQSPSNKVTEKGKDVELRCDPISGHTALYWYRQSLGQGLEFLIYFQGNSAPDKSGLPSDRFSAERTGGSVSTLTIQRTQQEDSAVYLCASSLVFREKLFFGSGTQLSVL.

This clonotype was observed a few times. The J gene is TRBJ1-6, the V gene TRBV30; D not resolved. Trimming took 1 base from V and 8 from J, leaving 9 bases between them. The CDR3 is made up of 13 amino acids. Germline CDR1 GTSNPN, CDR2 SVGIG (reference sequence). CDR3 region: CAWSGYGDSPLHF. CDR3 DNA sequence: TGTGCCTGGAGTGGCTATGGGGATTCACCCCTCCACTTT.

About this clonotype itself: A read error is possible here, since a much larger clone lies one base away. The V gene is TRBV7-9, the J gene TRBJ2-2; D may be TRBD2 (5 bases). This CDR3 contains 15 residues. Germline V gene lookup returns CDR1 SEHNR and CDR2 FQNEAQ (reference sequence). The CDR3 sequence: CASSLAETNTGELYF. The CDR3 DNA reads TGTGCCAGCAGCTTAGCAGAAACGAACACCGGGGAGCTGTATTTT.

V gene TRBV29-1 combines with J gene TRBJ2-3; 8 nucleotides align to TRBD2. Germline CDR1 is SQVTM and CDR2 is ANQGSEA. The length of the CDR3 is 15 residues. V shed 2 bases and J 3 bases; nucleotides not matched to a gene: 7. The CDR3 loop is CSVEPLAGRTDTQYF. The CDR3 DNA reads TGCAGCGTTGAACCATTAGCGGGGAGGACAGATACGCAGTATTTT.

This clonotype was counted many times. The rearrangement joins TRBV14 to TRBJ2-7, with D maybe TRBD2 (6 bases). Deletions cut 2 bases from V and 4 bases from J, with 6 bases between. The CDR3 covers 12 residues. Germline assignment: CDR1 SGHDN and CDR2 FVKESK. CDR3 in amino acids: CASSQSGYEQYF. The CDR3 region has the DNA TGTGCCAGCAGCCAAAGCGGGTACGAGCAGTACTTC.

A word on this clonotype: It may be a read error: a sequence one base away is much more abundant. This rearrangement joins TRBV20-1 to TRBJ2-7, with D uncertain. The CDR3 has 13 residues. From germline, CDR1 is DFQATT and CDR2 SNEGSKA (reference sequence). Trimming left V 1 base short and J 2 bases short, with 9 bases between. In nucleotides, the CDR3 is TGCAGTGCTAGAGGTGAATCAACCTACGAGCAGTACTTC. This encodes CSARGESTYEQYF.

This clonotype was detected ten times or more. V is TRBV11-1 and J is TRBJ1-1; D is possibly TRBD1 (5 bases). The germline V gene has CDR1 SGHAT and CDR2 FQDESV (reference sequence). V shed 4 bases and J shed 3 bases, with 12 bases lying between them. CDR3 length equals 14 residues. The CDR3, as DNA: TGTGCCAGCAGCTCTCGGGGCGTGGACACTGAAGCTTTCTTT. It specifies CASSSRGVDTEAFF. Variable domain in full (rest from reference TRBV11-1 and TRBJ1-1): EAEVAQSPRYKITEKSQAVAFWCDPISGHATLYWYRQILGQGPELLVQFQDESVVDDSQLPKDRFSAERLKGVDSTLKIQPAELGDSAMYLCASSSRGVDTEAFFGQGTRLTVV.

For this clonotype: A much larger clone is a single base away; this may be a read error. J is TRBJ1-2 and V is TRBV5-4; the match to TRBD1 covers 7 bases. The CDR3 extends over 15 amino acids. Looked up from germline, CDR1 is SGHNT and CDR2 is YYREEE (reference sequence). CDR3 DNA sequence: TGTGCCAGCAGACAATACAGACAGGGAGACTATGGCCACACCTTC. It translates to CASRQYRQGDYGHTF.

As for this clonotype: This sequence may be a read error, since a much larger clone differs from it by one base. This sequence joins TRBV10-3 and TRBJ1-3; 9 nucleotides match TRBD1. With 10 bases clipped from V and 6 bases from J, the junction kept 13 bases outside the gene matches. The germline CDR1 and CDR2 sequences are ENHRY and SYGVKD. The CDR3 has 15 amino acids. CDR3 protein: CASSFGQGTENTIYF. The CDR3 region has the DNA TGTGCCAGCAGCTTTGGACAGGGGACTGAAAACACCATATATTTT.

As concerns this clonotype: One end of the junction varies from germline; a read error may be responsible. This sequence joins TRBV7-3 and TRBJ2-7; 10 positions agree with TRBD1. The germline V gene encodes CDR1 SGHTA and CDR2 FQGTGA. The CDR3 loop spans 14 amino acids. CDR3 loop: CASCLRDRGYEQYF. CDR3 bases: TGTGCCAGCTGCTTGAGGGACAGGGGCTACGAGCAGTACTTC.

This clonotype was detected only once. Sequence at one end of the junction differs from germline and may be a read error. The chain links TRBV11-2 to TRBJ2-7, with 7 bases aligning to TRBD1. Per the germline V gene, CDR1 is SGHAT and CDR2 is FQNNGV. The CDR3 loop spans 16 amino acids. The CDR3: CASSQPGQVIIAEQYF. In DNA, the CDR3 is TGCGCCAGCAGCCAACCTGGACAGGTTATTATCGCCGAGCAGTACTTC.

This clonotype has only a few counts. The chain employs TRBV7-2 and TRBJ1-1; D possibly corresponds to TRBD1 (5 bases). V was trimmed by 1 base and J by 7 bases, leaving 16 bases between them. The CDR3 has 15 residues. CDR1 and CDR2 (germline): SGHTA, FQGNSA. The CDR3 protein is CASSLGSGVGIEAFF. The CDR3 DNA reads as TGTGCCAGCAGCTTAGGGTCGGGGGTCGGGATTGAAGCTTTCTTT.

V gene TRBV5-6 combines with J gene TRBJ2-7; no reliable D call. The V and J ends lost 4 bases and 0 bases respectively, with 8 bases between them. CDR1 SGHDT and CDR2 YYEEEE come from the germline V gene. The CDR3 runs to 13 residues. DNA for the CDR3: TGTGCCAGCAGCCAATCTCTCTCCTACGAGCAGTACTTC. Encoded protein: CASSQSLSYEQYF.